This T cell receptor beta chain was found in a study of neoadjuvant anti-PD-1 for oral cavity cancer. Study as a whole: Patients mostly received three to four biweekly nivolumab doses at 3 mg/kg before surgery. Around day 43, patients without progression received a fourth nivolumab dose before surgery. Study results and caveats: TCR analyses covered only a few patients per response group. Pretreatment Treg/Th17 ratio correlated inversely with post-treatment tumor clonality.

The protocol was immunoSEQ multiplex PCR, while the TCRdb copy is restricted to in-frame clones and leaves out a portion. The top ten hold over 2.5% of the sample, which has approximately 74,000 clones, around 80% seen once. Turning to this clone: The target antigen is unknown.

The CDR3 totals 16 residues. Unmatched junction bases numbered 8, after V lost 4 bases and J lost 3 bases. In germline, CDR1 is SNHLY, CDR2 FYNNEI. The source is a person aged 40 to 85 with oral cavity squamous cell carcinoma. This specimen consisted of PBMCs, obtained before nivolumab (anti-PD-1) treatment. J is TRBJ2-2 and V is TRBV2; 7 positions agree with TRBD1. Written as DNA, the CDR3 is TGTGCCAGCAGTGCGCCCGGGACAGCTTACACCGGGGAGCTGTTTTTT. This encodes CASSAPGTAYTGELFF.